The clone carrying this TCR beta chain was seen more than once but under ten times. Its target is unknown. CDR1 MNHEY and CDR2 SMNVEV come from the germline V gene (reference sequence). The CDR3 runs 13 residues. Trimming removed 4 bases at V and 5 bases at J, with 11 bases between. TCRdb recomputed calls from the reads with MiXCR, one row per CDR3 protein. The table has approximately 500,000 distinct CDR3 sequences, roughly 29% seen once. This record comes from a study of T cell repertoires in cytomegalovirus infection. Study as a whole: Indicated by public TCR beta signatures were CMV infection and matching HLA type. Study observations and caveats: HLA-C-restricted CMV-specific TCR beta clonotypes prevailed in the ex vivo response.

The sample comprised PBMCs. The sequence derives from a human donor in good health (CMV status not recorded). Some clones in this sample may be carry-over from other donors' samples. The gene calls are TRBV27 and TRBJ2-5; the D gene could be TRBD1 or TRBD2 (5 bases each). The CDR3 region is CASSSEGTETQYF. DNA of the CDR3: TGTGCCAGCAGTTCCGAAGGGACCGAGACCCAGTACTTC.